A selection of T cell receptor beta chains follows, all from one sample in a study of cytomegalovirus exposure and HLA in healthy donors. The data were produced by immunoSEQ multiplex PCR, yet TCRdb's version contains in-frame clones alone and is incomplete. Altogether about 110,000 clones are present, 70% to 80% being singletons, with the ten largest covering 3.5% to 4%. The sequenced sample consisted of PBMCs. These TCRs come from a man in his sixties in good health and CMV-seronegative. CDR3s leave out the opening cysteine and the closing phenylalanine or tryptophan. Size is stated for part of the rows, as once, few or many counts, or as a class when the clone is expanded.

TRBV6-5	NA	ACSYGGQDT
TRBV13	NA	ASSMRQIVSTEAF
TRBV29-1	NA	SVEVTGMNTEAF
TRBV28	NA	ASSSTGGSNQPQH
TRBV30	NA	AWSVRGVEQY
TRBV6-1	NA	ASSEQAGRFYEQY
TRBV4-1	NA	ASSHNRVSTAVNEKLF
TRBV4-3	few	ASSSQARSPLH
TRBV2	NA	ASSGETGIGETQY
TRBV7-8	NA	ASSLAGQLSSYEQY
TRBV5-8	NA	ASRWGLAGAGELF
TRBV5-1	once	ASSPPPGTSGTDTQY
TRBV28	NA	ASSGQGRRVDSPLH
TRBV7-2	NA	ASSLQVRETQY
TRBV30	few	AWSGAGGNIQY
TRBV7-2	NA	ASSRQGGNQPQH
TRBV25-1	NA	ASSESPLRTNSGNTIY
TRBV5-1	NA	ASSMGTGDTDTQY
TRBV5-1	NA	ASSSGGTGGSWAF
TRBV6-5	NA	ASSYGPTSYEQY
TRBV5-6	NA	ASSPLRGALETQY
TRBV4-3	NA	ASSQGTGVNYNEQF
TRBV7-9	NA	ASSLATGGEGEQY
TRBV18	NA	ASSPASGVETQY
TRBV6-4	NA	ASSRVGGDYNEQF
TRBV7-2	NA	ASSVGQGANTGELF
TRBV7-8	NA	ASSIGGASNQPQH